The 18 T cell receptor beta chains below were found in one sample sequenced in a study of blood T cell repertoires in COVID-19 (dated by TCRdb to the early 2020s). The library was prepared using the immunoSEQ multiplex PCR assay. TCRdb obtained this table from immuneACCESS and retained in-frame rearrangements with V and J assigned. These tables miss some clones; where compared with another copy, unresolved V genes account for less than half of the shortfall, and the remainder is unexplained. The sample table lists roughly 250,000 clones, about 85% of them with a count of one. The ten largest account for more than 6% of the sample. The specimen sequenced was peripheral blood. The source is a man aged 60 to 69 who had recovered from COVID-19.

The chain links TRBV19 to TRBJ1-5; D remains unclear. Germline CDR1 and CDR2: LNHDA and SQIVND (reference sequence). The CDR3 runs to 15 residues. Trimming shortened V by 2 bases and J by 0 bases, and 8 bases separated the two germline ends. The CDR3 spells CASSIWRHSNQPQHF. The CDR3 DNA is TGTGCCAGTAGTATATGGCGGCATAGCAATCAGCCCCAGCATTTT.

The rearrangement joins TRBV5-1 to TRBJ2-7, with 8 bases aligning to TRBD2. V shed 3 bases, J shed 2 bases, and the junction held 10 bases outside the gene matches. The germline CDR1 and CDR2 sequences are SGHRS and YFSETQ. This CDR3 comprises 16 residues. The CDR3 reads CASSSMGGRGAYEQYF. CDR3 nucleotides: TGCGCCAGCAGCTCCATGGGTGGGCGGGGGGCCTACGAGCAGTACTTC.

This chain connects TRBV3-1 (or the pseudogene TRBV3-2) to TRBJ2-7; 7 bases fit TRBD1. J gave up 6 bases and V 3 bases, and 8 bases lay outside the gene matches. The CDR3 covers 14 residues. CDR1 is LGHDT, CDR2 YNNKEL, per germline (reference sequence). The CDR3 spells CASSHVRGLSEQYF. Here the CDR3 DNA reads TGTGCCAGCAGCCACGTAAGGGGGCTGAGCGAGCAGTACTTC.

The chain combines TRBV6-6 with TRBJ2-5; 9 nucleotides match TRBD2. CDR3 length equals 15 residues. CDR1 MNHNY and CDR2 SVGAGI come from the germline V gene (reference sequence). The V segment lost 6 bases and the J segment 7 bases; nucleotides outside the gene matches: 12. CDR3 sequence (DNA): TGTGCCAGCAGCCTTAGCGGGGGCCCCTCAGCGACCCAGTACTTC. It is translated as CASSLSGGPSATQYF.

The chain employs TRBV4-1 and TRBJ2-2; 7 bases fit TRBD1. Losses at the gene ends were 1 base for V and 1 base for J; bases not matched to a gene: 6. The CDR3 is 17 amino acids. CDR1 is MGHRA, CDR2 YSYEKL, per germline. The CDR3 nucleotides are TGCGCCAGCAGCCAAGTGCAGGGGGTTGAGAACACCGGGGAGCTGTTTTTT. It yields the protein CASSQVQGVENTGELFF.

Turning to this clone: Other DNA sequences in the sample encode the same CDR3. The rearrangement links TRBV5-1 to TRBJ2-3; a weak D match, TRBD2 (5 bases). This CDR3 is built from 12 residues. Trimming took off 4 bases at V and 6 bases at J, with 9 bases between the two ends. The V gene's germline CDR1 is SGHRS and CDR2 YFSETQ. Written as DNA, the CDR3 is TGCGCCAGCAGCCTACGCGGGGATACGCAGTATTTT. It encodes CASSLRGDTQYF. Using reference TRBV5-1 and TRBJ2-3 for the parts outside the CDR3, the full variable domain is KAGVTQTPRYLIKTRGQQVTLSCSPISGHRSVSWYQQTPGQGLQFLFEYFSETQRNKGNFPGRFSGRQFSNSRSEMNVSTLELGDSALYLCASSLRGDTQYFGPGTRLTVL.

The V call is TRBV9, the J call TRBJ2-3; maybe TRBD2 (5 bases). The V and J ends lost 0 bases and 6 bases respectively, with 17 bases between them. This CDR3 is built from 16 residues. Germline V lookup: CDR1 SGDLS, CDR2 YYNGEE. The CDR3 DNA is TGTGCCAGCAGCGTAGAGGTAGAACTAGGAGACGATACGCAGTATTTT. It translates to CASSVEVELGDDTQYF.

The chain recombines TRBV7-9 with TRBJ2-1; possibly TRBD1 for D (5 bases). Germline CDR1 is SEHNR and CDR2 is FQNEAQ (reference sequence). Trimming stripped 4 bases from V and 4 bases from J, with 11 bases between. The CDR3 spans 14 residues. CDR3 nucleotide sequence: TGTGCCAGCAGCTCCTGGGGCCGATACAATGAGCAGTTCTTC. Amino acid sequence: CASSSWGRYNEQFF.

This clone was observed once. J is TRBJ2-4 and V is TRBV4-1; D might be TRBD1 (6 bases). Germline V gene sequence: CDR1 MGHRA, CDR2 YSYEKL. Deletions cut 4 bases from V and 3 bases from J, with 10 bases between. The CDR3 extends over 14 amino acids. The CDR3 sequence is CASSRGQNKNIQYF. CDR3 DNA: TGCGCCAGCAGCCGTGGACAGAACAAAAACATTCAGTACTTC.

This clone was observed a single time. The chain has TRBV7-9 and TRBJ2-7; D may be TRBD2 (5 bases). The CDR3 has 14 amino acids. Germline V CDR1 and CDR2: SEHNR, FQNEAQ (reference sequence). V was trimmed by 2 bases and J by 6 bases, leaving 14 bases between them. The CDR3 coding sequence is TGTGCCAGCAGCTTAATCCCGGGAACGACCGAGCAGTACGTC. This encodes CASSLIPGTTEQYV.

V and J are TRBV6-4 and TRBJ2-7, with D perhaps TRBD1 (5 bases). V lost 9 bases and J 7 bases, leaving 19 bases between the germline ends. This CDR3 is 13 amino acids long. The germline V gene has CDR1 MRHNA and CDR2 SNTAGT. CDR3 in amino acids: CARDPQGGLEQYV. The CDR3 DNA reads TGTGCCAGGGACCCGCAGGGTGGATTGGAGCAGTACGTC.

The chain recombines TRBV12-3 or TRBV12-4 with TRBJ2-1; D perhaps matches TRBD2 (6 bases). The V and J ends lost 4 bases and 9 bases respectively, with 10 bases between them. The CDR3 totals 12 residues. CDR3 region: CASSWGLSEQFF. CDR3 DNA sequence: TGTGCCAGCAGTTGGGGACTGAGTGAGCAGTTCTTC.

The chain carries TRBV29-1 and TRBJ2-1, with 7 bases identical to TRBD2. This CDR3 contains 14 residues. CDR1 is SQVTM and CDR2 is ANQGSEA in the germline V gene. After removal of 7 bases from V and 0 bases from J, the junction contained 6 bases not matched to a gene. CDR3 protein: CSARGDSSYNEQFF. The CDR3 DNA is TGCAGCGCCCGGGGGGATAGCTCCTACAATGAGCAGTTCTTC.

This clone was counted a single time. The chain couples TRBV19 to TRBJ2-2, with 8 nucleotides matching TRBD2. Germline CDR1 LNHDA, CDR2 SQIVND (reference sequence). V shed 3 bases, J shed 6 bases, and the junction held 12 bases outside the gene matches. The CDR3 sequence is 17 residues long. For the CDR3, the DNA is TGTGCCAGTAGTATCCTCCCGGGAGCGGGGGTGCCCGGGGAGCTGTTTTTT. This encodes CASSILPGAGVPGELFF.

Here the CDR3 reads CSAQLADEQYF. CDR3 DNA: TGCAGTGCCCAACTAGCAGACGAGCAGTACTTC. This chain joins TRBV20-1 and TRBJ2-7, with D perhaps matching TRBD2 (6 bases). CDR3 length: 11 residues. V was shortened by 6 bases and J by 5 bases, with 11 bases between the two germline ends. The germline gives CDR1 DFQATT, CDR2 SNEGSKA (reference sequence).

This clone was seen repeatedly, ten times or more. The V gene is TRBV15, the J gene TRBJ2-1; weak D call: TRBD1 (5 bases). Per the germline V gene, CDR1 is LNHNV and CDR2 is YYDKDF (reference sequence). The V and J ends lost 0 bases and 6 bases respectively, with 12 bases between them. CDR3 length: 15 amino acids. CDR3 sequence: CATSRDRALSNEQFF. CDR3 DNA: TGTGCCACCAGCAGAGACAGGGCGCTAAGCAATGAGCAGTTCTTC. The variable domain in full, with the rest retrieved from reference TRBV15 and TRBJ2-1, is DAMVIQNPRYQVTQFGKPVTLSCSQTLNHNVMYWYQQKSSQAPKLLFHYYDKDFNNEADTPDNFQSRRPNTSFCFLDIRSPGLGDTAMYLCATSRDRALSNEQFFGPGTRLTVL.

The table lists this clone with a few counts. The rearrangement joins TRBV5-1 to TRBJ1-2; 7 nucleotides match TRBD1. With V trimmed by 3 bases and J by 0 bases, 2 bases remained unmatched. CDR3 length equals 14 residues. In germline, CDR1 is SGHRS, CDR2 YFSETQ. This CDR3 reads CASSSTGPNYGYTF. CDR3 DNA: TGCGCCAGCAGCTCGACAGGGCCTAACTATGGCTACACCTTC.

CDR3 nucleotides: TGCGCCAGCAGCTGGGACAGGGGGCGAACTGAAGCTTTCTTT. Encoded protein: CASSWDRGRTEAFF. The chain combines TRBV5-1 with TRBJ1-1; TRBD1 agrees at 12 bases. The CDR3 has 14 residues. Germline V CDR1 and CDR2: SGHRS, YFSETQ. The V and J ends lost 3 bases and 5 bases, in that order; junction bases with no gene match: 2. Supplemented by reference TRBV5-1 and TRBJ1-1, the full variable domain reads KAGVTQTPRYLIKTRGQQVTLSCSPISGHRSVSWYQQTPGQGLQFLFEYFSETQRNKGNFPGRFSGRQFSNSRSEMNVSTLELGDSALYLCASSWDRGRTEAFFGQGTRLTVV.